This T cell receptor (beta chain) was sequenced during a study of cytomegalovirus exposure and HLA in healthy donors. Study observations and caveats: The authors judged a highly shared variant cluster likely a sequencing artifact. The study found most TCR sequences rare, yet found some public TCRs in many donors.

The CDR3 is 15 amino acids. V lost 4 bases and J lost 4; bases outside the gene matches: 11. CDR1 is SGHDT, CDR2 YYEEEE, per germline. 13 Jbeta primers and 60 Vbeta primers were used for the PCR. Sequencing used immunoSEQ multiplex PCR; TCRdb keeps in-frame clones, though not all of them. The top ten hold 1.6% of the sample, which has around 110,000 clones, 70% to 75% seen once. As concerns this clone: The antigen remains unidentified.

Material for sequencing was PBMCs. The sequence was obtained from a woman younger than 30 in good health and CMV-seronegative. V is TRBV5-6 and J is TRBJ2-7, with 7 bases aligning to TRBD1. The chain's CDR3 is CASSGPGQPFYEQYF. Here the CDR3 DNA reads TGTGCCAGCAGCGGACCGGGACAGCCTTTTTACGAGCAGTACTTC.